One sample yielded the 8 T cell receptor beta chains listed below, sequenced in a study of CXCR3-negative and CXCR3-positive naive CD8 T cells. 5' RACE that incorporated UMI labels was used to prepare the TRB cDNA libraries. For each CDR3 protein, TCRdb gives one entry from its re-call of the 5' RACE reads, without DNA. Recorded for this sample: 75,000 to 90,000 distinct CDR3 sequences. Their antigens are not known. Study conclusions and caveats: CXCR3-negative naive cells had less hydrophobic TRB CDR3s than did CXCR3-positive naive cells.

Sequencing was performed on naive CXCR3+ CD8+ T cells from blood. Subset denoted: CD45RO-CCR7+CD27+CD95- naive CD8+ T cells expressing CXCR3 (TNR3+). The receptors here all came from a human donor in good health. Some clones in this sample may be carry-over from other donors' samples.

This CDR3 is CSVGGGSYPSYEQYF. The chain carries TRBV29-1 and TRBJ2-7; TCRdb reports TRBD2, a call that lacks DNA to check it against. CDR3 length equals 15 residues. Per the germline V gene, CDR1 is SQVTM and CDR2 is ANQGSEA.

The genes are TRBV5-1 and TRBJ2-6; TCRdb outputs TRBD1, but without DNA this stays unchecked. This CDR3 comprises 16 residues. CDR1 and CDR2 from the germline V gene are SGHRS and YFSETQ. The CDR3 region is CASSSRRGAGANVLTF.

V and J are TRBV10-3 and TRBJ2-1; lacking DNA, the TRBD2 call made by TCRdb goes unchecked. Looked up from germline, CDR1 is ENHRY and CDR2 is SYGVKD. The CDR3 totals 14 residues. CDR3 sequence: CAISDLAGHNEQFF.

The chain combines TRBV2 with TRBJ2-7. This CDR3 contains 11 residues. Germline-derived CDR1 and CDR2 are SNHLY and FYNNEI. CDR3 protein: CASRWTYEQYF.

This chain joins TRBV29-1 and TRBJ2-1; TCRdb calls TRBD1, which cannot be checked without DNA. There are 15 residues in the CDR3. Germline loops: CDR1 SQVTM, CDR2 ANQGSEA. The CDR3 sequence: CSCLLGPSSYNEQFF.

V is TRBV6-1 and J is TRBJ2-5. The CDR3 sequence is 13 residues long. In germline, CDR1 is MNHNS, CDR2 SASEGT. CDR3 residues: CASSEQLQETQYF.

The chain combines TRBV3-1 with TRBJ2-1; TCRdb's assignment of TRBD1 cannot be checked, as there is no DNA. The germline V gene encodes CDR1 LGHDT and CDR2 YNNKEL (reference sequence). The CDR3 consists of 17 residues. The CDR3 protein is CASSTGGSGRPYNEQFF.

This chain uses TRBV6-6 with TRBJ2-7. CDR1 and CDR2 (germline): MNHNY, SVGAGI (reference sequence). The length of the CDR3 is 15 residues. The CDR3: CASSYSTNKLYEQYF.